The 9 T cell receptor beta chains presented below share a single source sample, sequenced in a study of blood T cell repertoires in COVID-19. Sequencing was performed with immunoSEQ multiplex PCR; in TCRdb, only in-frame clones are kept and a portion is missing. The sample holds 250,000 or so clones, approximately 85% seen once. Sequencing was performed on peripheral blood. Receptor source: a woman aged 70-85 years with acute or convalescent COVID-19.

In DNA, the CDR3 is TGTGCCAGCAGTACCATGACAGGGGCAAACACCGGGGAGCTGTTTTTT. Translating gives CASSTMTGANTGELFF. The rearrangement uses TRBV11-3 and TRBJ2-2; 8 bases are shared with TRBD1. Trimming at V came to 6 bases and at J to 2 bases, leaving 8 bases not matched to a gene. Germline V CDR1 and CDR2: SGHNT, YENEEA. This CDR3 contains 16 residues.

CDR3 in DNA: TGTGCCAGCAGCTTAGTTTCGGTAGGGGGCGGTTATTCACCCCTCCACTTT. Protein product: CASSLVSVGGGYSPLHF. The chain links TRBV7-6 to TRBJ1-6; 7 bases align to TRBD1. The CDR3 runs 17 residues. The V gene's germline CDR1 is SGHVS and CDR2 FNYEAQ. The trim removed 1 base at V and 8 bases at J, leaving 11 bases unmatched.

The gene calls are TRBV24-1 and TRBJ2-1; 7 positions match TRBD1. CDR3 size: 15 residues. Germline CDR1 is KGHDR and CDR2 is SFDVKD. J gave up 2 bases and V 4 bases, and 4 bases lay outside the gene matches. CDR3 region: CATSEQGLTYNEQFF. The CDR3 coding sequence is TGTGCCACCAGTGAACAGGGGCTCACCTACAATGAGCAGTTCTTC.

The J gene is TRBJ2-3, the V gene TRBV7-9; 10 positions agree with TRBD2. Germline V gene lookup returns CDR1 SEHNR and CDR2 FQNEAQ (reference sequence). CDR3 length: 16 amino acids. V lost 5 bases, J lost 4 bases, and 9 bases stayed unmatched. CDR3 bases: TGTGCCAGCAGCCTCAGTAGCGGGGGGCGGGCAGATACGCAGTATTTT. Its translation: CASSLSSGGRADTQYF.

This chain links TRBV28 with TRBJ1-2; 8 bases line up with TRBD1. This CDR3 spans 16 amino acids. The germline V gene has CDR1 MDHEN and CDR2 SYDVKM. The V and J ends lost 2 bases and 0 bases, in that order; junction bases with no gene match: 5. The DNA of the CDR3 is TGTGCCAGCAGTTTAAGACAGGGGCTAGCTAACTATGGCTACACCTTC. This translates into CASSLRQGLANYGYTF.

The chain recombines TRBV6-5 with TRBJ1-2; 11 bases are shared with TRBD1. This CDR3 is 14 amino acids long. The V gene's germline CDR1 is MNHEY and CDR2 SVGAGI. The V segment lost 6 bases and the J segment 5 bases; nucleotides outside the gene matches: 5. DNA for the CDR3: TGTGCCAGCAGCCCGGGACAGGGGGTGTATGGCTACACCTTC. It specifies CASSPGQGVYGYTF.

V usage is TRBV3-1 (or the pseudogene TRBV3-2) and J usage is TRBJ1-1; 8 nucleotides agree with TRBD1. This CDR3 is 13 amino acids long. V shed 5 bases and J 5 bases; nucleotides not matched to a gene: 4. The germline gives CDR1 LGHDT, CDR2 YNNKEL (reference sequence). CDR3 nucleotides: TGTGCCAGCAGCGCAGGGGGCAATACTGAAGCTTTCTTT. It codes for CASSAGGNTEAFF.

V and J are TRBV29-1 and TRBJ2-7; 16 nucleotides align to TRBD2. Germline values: CDR1 SQVTM, CDR2 ANQGSEA. This CDR3 has 16 residues. Germline trimming cut 7 bases from V and 2 bases from J; bases unmatched to any gene: 8. The CDR3 is CSAGRGLAGGTYEQYF. The CDR3 DNA reads as TGCAGCGCCGGACGGGGACTAGCGGGGGGGACCTACGAGCAGTACTTC.

V and J are TRBV10-3 and TRBJ1-5, with D maybe TRBD1 (6 bases). The V gene lost 5 bases and the J gene lost 2 bases, with 10 bases spanning the gap. CDR1 and CDR2 (germline): ENHRY, SYGVKD. The CDR3 covers 14 residues. The CDR3 reads CAISPGVGNQPQHF. CDR3 DNA sequence: TGTGCCATCAGTCCAGGGGTTGGCAATCAGCCCCAGCATTTT.